This T cell receptor beta chain originates from a study of cytomegalovirus exposure and HLA in healthy donors. Study at large: Researchers found that roughly 81% of fewer than 450 genotyped donors fell within the Caucasian-associated ancestry cluster. The study, taken as a whole, reports: A later examination showed that TCR association rates differed by HLA locus, with DRB1 most and HLA-C fewest. Cytomegalovirus status was reportedly diagnosed by the classifier with high specificity and sensitivity.

There are a few counts of this clone. As yet, its antigen is unknown. PCR amplification relied on 60 Vbeta primers (plus 13 Jbeta primers). The assay was immunoSEQ multiplex PCR, and TCRdb's table has in-frame clones only and misses some. The data hold roughly 140,000 clones, with 63% observed a single time. The sample taken for sequencing was PBMCs. The sequence came from a woman in her sixties in good health and CMV-seropositive.

As DNA, the CDR3 is TGTGCCAGCAGCCCCCAGGACGGGAGGGGTCTTGAGCAGTTCTTC. Translating gives CASSPQDGRGLEQFF. J is TRBJ2-1 and V is TRBV28, with 8 bases identical to TRBD2. V trimming: 6 bases; J trimming: 9 bases; junction bases outside the gene matches: 13. The germline V gene encodes CDR1 MDHEN and CDR2 SYDVKM. The CDR3 is made up of 15 amino acids.